The rows below give T cell receptor beta chains drawn from one sample of a study of PD-1 blockade in classical Hodgkin lymphoma. The table came from immunoSEQ multiplex PCR; TCRdb's copy has only in-frame clones and leaves some out. The data hold approximately 80,000 clones, with about nine tenths observed a single time. This sample comprised peripheral blood mononuclear cells (PBMCs), obtained at baseline. The source of these receptors is a human donor with classical Hodgkin lymphoma. The CDR3 runs from the conserved cysteine through the conserved F or W. Each record gives: V gene, CDR3 protein.

>TRBV15
CATSQLRGSHEQFF
>TRBV5-1
CASTLRDRDEQYF
>TRBV6-4
CASSEGGGEQFF
>TRBV12-5
CASGIGGTGNTEAFF
>TRBV30
CAWRGTGGHTSYEQYF
>TRBV7-9
CASSSDPAVSPLHF
>TRBV6-5
CASSARGEQFF
>TRBV6-5
CASSLGSKRTYEQYF
>TRBV4-1
CASSPGVGTGYYEQYF
>TRBV25-1
CASTAWAGNNEQFF
>TRBV7-2
CASSLESGYTF
>TRBV15
CATSRETAYEQYF
>TRBV27
CASSSPGQNSYEQYF
>TRBV6-5
CASSYGGGTEAFF
>TRBV11-2
CASSFIGPTDTQYF
>TRBV10-2
CASSEVSGVQEQYF
>TRBV29-1
CSVEGTEAFF
>TRBV7-9
CASSLAGTLLYEQYF
>TRBV28
CASSLGGQQNTEAFF
>TRBV29-1
CSVDLRHYNEQFF
>TRBV5-8
CASSIGELFF
>TRBV29-1
CSVGATGTYEQYF
>TRBV14
CASSQKLGLKQYF